This TCR beta chain originates from a study of shared clonotypes between healthy human individuals. Broader study findings: Sequencing depth was a factor that was expected to affect clonotype sharing among donors.

This clone was counted only a few times. Its antigen is unidentified. Genomic DNA of each subset was evenly split across several immunoSEQ plates. Original data processing: Junction-only immunoSEQ sequences carried no quality scores, so filtering differed. Method: immunoSEQ multiplex PCR; TCRdb's copy keeps in-frame clones and lacks some. That table supplies the V and J calls and clone size; D and trimming were determined from the DNA. The sample carries about 1.1 million clones, 70% to 80% recorded once. Trimming removed 2 bases at V and 9 bases at J, with 21 bases between. Per the germline V gene, CDR1 is SGHNT and CDR2 is YYREEE (reference sequence). The CDR3 is made up of 16 amino acids.

The chain links TRBV5-4 to TRBJ2-1; weak D call: TRBD2 (6 bases). The sequence came from a young man in good health. Some clones in this sample may be carry-over from other donors' samples. The source material was memory CD4+ T cells from PBMCs. The subset was: CD45RA-negative fraction. The CDR3: CASSFTLDASGGEQFF. DNA of the CDR3: TGTGCCAGCAGCTTTACCCTGGACGCCTCCGGGGGTGAGCAGTTCTTC.